The present T cell receptor (beta chain) was sequenced within a study of tumor-infiltrating lymphocytes in localized non-small cell lung cancer. CDR3 length equals 14 residues. Trimming at V came to 5 bases and at J to 5 bases, leaving 6 bases not matched to a gene. Germline V gene lookup returns CDR1 MDHEN and CDR2 SYDVKM. Sequencing was performed with immunoSEQ multiplex PCR; in TCRdb, only in-frame clones are kept and a portion is missing. The data show about 25,000 clones, roughly 63% seen once. The sample taken for sequencing was lung tumor tissue. The TCR originated in a human donor with non-small cell lung cancer. The chain has TRBV28 and TRBJ2-5; TRBD1 aligns across 9 bases. CDR3 sequence (DNA): TGTGCCAGCAGTCCCTGGACAGGGGTCGAGACCCAGTACTTC. Translating it yields CASSPWTGVETQYF.